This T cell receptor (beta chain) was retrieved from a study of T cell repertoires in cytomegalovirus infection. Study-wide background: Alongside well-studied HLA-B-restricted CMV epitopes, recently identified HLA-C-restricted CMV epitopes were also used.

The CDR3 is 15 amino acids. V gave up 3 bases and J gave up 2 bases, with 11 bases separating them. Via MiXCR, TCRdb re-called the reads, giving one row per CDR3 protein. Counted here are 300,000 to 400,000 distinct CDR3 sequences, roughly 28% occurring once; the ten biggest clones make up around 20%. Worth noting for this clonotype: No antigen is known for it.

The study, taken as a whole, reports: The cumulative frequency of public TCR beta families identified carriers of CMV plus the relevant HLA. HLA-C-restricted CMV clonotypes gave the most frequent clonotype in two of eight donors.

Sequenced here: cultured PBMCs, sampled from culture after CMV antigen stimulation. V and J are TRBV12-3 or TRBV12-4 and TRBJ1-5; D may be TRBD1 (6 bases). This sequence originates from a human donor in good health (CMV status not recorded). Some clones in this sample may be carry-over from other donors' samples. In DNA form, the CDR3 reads TGTGCCAGCAGTTTGTCAGGGGCCGGCAATCAGCCCCAGCATTTT. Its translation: CASSLSGAGNQPQHF.